This TCR beta chain stems from a study of cytomegalovirus exposure and HLA in healthy donors. PCR employed 60 Vbeta and 13 Jbeta primers. Assay: immunoSEQ multiplex PCR; the TCRdb copy retains only in-frame clones and omits some. The table has 200,000 or so clones, roughly 87% seen once. This CDR3 is built from 15 residues. Trimming at V came to 0 bases and at J to 8 bases, leaving 4 bases not matched to a gene. Germline CDR1 reads LNHNV; CDR2 reads YYDKDF (reference sequence). Sequences were obtained from PBMCs. The TCR was taken from a girl younger than two in good health and CMV-seronegative. This chain links TRBV15 with TRBJ2-1; the match to TRBD2 covers 10 bases. CDR3 protein: CATSRDRLAGDEQFF. CDR3 nucleotides: TGTGCCACCAGCAGAGATAGACTAGCGGGTGATGAGCAGTTCTTC. The full variable domain, with the rest looked up from reference TRBV15 and TRBJ2-1, is DAMVIQNPRYQVTQFGKPVTLSCSQTLNHNVMYWYQQKSSQAPKLLFHYYDKDFNNEADTPDNFQSRRPNTSFCFLDIRSPGLGDTAMYLCATSRDRLAGDEQFFGPGTRLTVL.